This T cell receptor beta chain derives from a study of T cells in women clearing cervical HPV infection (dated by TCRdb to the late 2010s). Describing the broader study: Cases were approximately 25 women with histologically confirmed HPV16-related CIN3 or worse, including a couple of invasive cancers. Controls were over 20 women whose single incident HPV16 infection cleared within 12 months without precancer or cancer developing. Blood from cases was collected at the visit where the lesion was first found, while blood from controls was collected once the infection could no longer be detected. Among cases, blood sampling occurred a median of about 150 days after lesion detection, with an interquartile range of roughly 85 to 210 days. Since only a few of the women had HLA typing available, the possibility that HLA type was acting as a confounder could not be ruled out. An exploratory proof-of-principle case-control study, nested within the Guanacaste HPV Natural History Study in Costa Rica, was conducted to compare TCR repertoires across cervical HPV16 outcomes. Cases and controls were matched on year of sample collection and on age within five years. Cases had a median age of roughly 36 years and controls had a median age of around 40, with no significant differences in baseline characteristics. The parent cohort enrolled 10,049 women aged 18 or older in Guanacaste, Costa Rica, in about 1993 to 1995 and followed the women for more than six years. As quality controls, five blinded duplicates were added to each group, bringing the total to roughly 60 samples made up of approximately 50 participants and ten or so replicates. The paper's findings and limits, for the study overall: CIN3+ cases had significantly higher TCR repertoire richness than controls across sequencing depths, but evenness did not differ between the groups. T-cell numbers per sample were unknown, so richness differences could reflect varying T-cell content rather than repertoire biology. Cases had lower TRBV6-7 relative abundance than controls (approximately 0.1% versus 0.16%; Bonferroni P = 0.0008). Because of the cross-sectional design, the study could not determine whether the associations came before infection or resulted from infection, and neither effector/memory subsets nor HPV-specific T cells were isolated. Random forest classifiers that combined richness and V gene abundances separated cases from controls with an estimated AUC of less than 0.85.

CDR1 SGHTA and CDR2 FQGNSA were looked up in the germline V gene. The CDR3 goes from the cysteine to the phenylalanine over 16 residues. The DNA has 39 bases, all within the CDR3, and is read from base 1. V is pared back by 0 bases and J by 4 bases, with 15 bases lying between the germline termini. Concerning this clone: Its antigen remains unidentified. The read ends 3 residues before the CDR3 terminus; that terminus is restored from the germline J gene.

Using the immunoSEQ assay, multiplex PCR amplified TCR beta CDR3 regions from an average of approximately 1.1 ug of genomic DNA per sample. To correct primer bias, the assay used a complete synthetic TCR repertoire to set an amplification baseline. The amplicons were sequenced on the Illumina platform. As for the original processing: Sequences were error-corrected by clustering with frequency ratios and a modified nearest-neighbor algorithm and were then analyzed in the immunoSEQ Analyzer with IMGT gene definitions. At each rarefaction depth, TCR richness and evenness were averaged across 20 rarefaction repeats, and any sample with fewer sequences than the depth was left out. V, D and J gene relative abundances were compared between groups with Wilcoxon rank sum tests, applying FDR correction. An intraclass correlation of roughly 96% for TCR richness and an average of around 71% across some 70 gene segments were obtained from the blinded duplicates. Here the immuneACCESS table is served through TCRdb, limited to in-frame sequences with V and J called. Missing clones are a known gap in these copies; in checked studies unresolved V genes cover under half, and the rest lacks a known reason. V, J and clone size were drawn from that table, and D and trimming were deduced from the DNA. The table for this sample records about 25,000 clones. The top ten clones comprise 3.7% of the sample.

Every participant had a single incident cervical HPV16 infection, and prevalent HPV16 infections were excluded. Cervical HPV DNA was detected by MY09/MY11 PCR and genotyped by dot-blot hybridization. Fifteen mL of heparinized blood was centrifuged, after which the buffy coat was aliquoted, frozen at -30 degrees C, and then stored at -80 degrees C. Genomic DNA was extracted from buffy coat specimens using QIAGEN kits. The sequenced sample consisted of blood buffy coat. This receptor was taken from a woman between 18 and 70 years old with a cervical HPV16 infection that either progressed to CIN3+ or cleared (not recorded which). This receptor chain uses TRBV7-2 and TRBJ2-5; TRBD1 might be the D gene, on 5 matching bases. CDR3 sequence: CASSLAGRARGETQYF. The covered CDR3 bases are TGTGCCAGCAGCTTAGCGGGCAGGGCCAGAGGAGAGACC.